This T cell receptor (beta chain) originates from a study of identical twins. J lost 5 bases, V lost 4 bases, and 11 bases had no gene match. CDR1 and CDR2 from the germline V gene are KGHDR and SFDVKD. CDR3 length: 18 residues. MiXCR, run by TCRdb on the 5' RACE reads, gives a single entry per CDR3 protein. This sample carries about 250,000 distinct CDR3 sequences, about 8% of them seen once, and the ten largest clones take 3%. The same sample was also used in a study of yellow fever vaccine responses in identical twins.

V gene TRBV24-1 combines with J gene TRBJ2-5, with 14 bases aligning to TRBD2. This TCR derives from a woman aged 18-30 years in good health. The sequencing input was CD8+ T cells sorted from blood. The CDR3 spells CATSDPGLAGGEEETQYF. CDR3 bases: TGTGCCACCAGTGACCCCGGACTAGCGGGGGGAGAGGAGGAGACCCAGTACTTC.